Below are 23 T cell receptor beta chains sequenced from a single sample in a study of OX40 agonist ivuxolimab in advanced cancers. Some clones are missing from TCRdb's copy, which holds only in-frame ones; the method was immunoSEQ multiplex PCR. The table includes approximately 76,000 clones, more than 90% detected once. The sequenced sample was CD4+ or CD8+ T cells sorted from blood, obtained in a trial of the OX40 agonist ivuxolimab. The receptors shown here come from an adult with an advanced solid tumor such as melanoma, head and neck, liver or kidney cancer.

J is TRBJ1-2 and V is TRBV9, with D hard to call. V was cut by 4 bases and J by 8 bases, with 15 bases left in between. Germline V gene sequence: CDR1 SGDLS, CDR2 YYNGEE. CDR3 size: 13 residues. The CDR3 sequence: CASSPPGEEGYTF. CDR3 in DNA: TGTGCCAGCAGCCCCCCCGGAGAGGAGGGCTACACCTTC.

The CDR3 region has the DNA TGCGCCAGCAGCCAAGATTTCGAGACCCAGTACTTC. It translates to CASSQDFETQYF. This chain uses TRBV4-1 with TRBJ2-5; D uncertain. From germline, CDR1 is MGHRA and CDR2 YSYEKL. The V end lost 0 bases, the J end lost 5 bases, and 4 bases lay between the germline ends. This CDR3 contains 12 residues.

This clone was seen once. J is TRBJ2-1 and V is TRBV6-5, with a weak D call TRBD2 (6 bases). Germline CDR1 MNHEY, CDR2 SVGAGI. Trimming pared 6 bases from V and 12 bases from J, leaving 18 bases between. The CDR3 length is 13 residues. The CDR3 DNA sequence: TGTGCCAGCAGGATAACTGAGGGACTCCCGCAGTTCTTC. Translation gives CASRITEGLPQFF.

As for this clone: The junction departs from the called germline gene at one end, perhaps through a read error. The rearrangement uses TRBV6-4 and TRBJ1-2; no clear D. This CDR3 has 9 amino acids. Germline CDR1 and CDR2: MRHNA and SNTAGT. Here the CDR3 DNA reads TGTGCCAGCAGTGAGTCACCTTCCTTC. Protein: CASSESPSF.

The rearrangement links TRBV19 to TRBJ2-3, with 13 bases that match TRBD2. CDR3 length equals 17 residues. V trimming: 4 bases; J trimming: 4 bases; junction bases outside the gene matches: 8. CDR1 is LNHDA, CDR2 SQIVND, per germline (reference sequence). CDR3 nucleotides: TGTGCCAGTAGTACCGGGACTAGCGGGGACTACGCAGATACGCAGTATTTT. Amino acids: CASSTGTSGDYADTQYF.

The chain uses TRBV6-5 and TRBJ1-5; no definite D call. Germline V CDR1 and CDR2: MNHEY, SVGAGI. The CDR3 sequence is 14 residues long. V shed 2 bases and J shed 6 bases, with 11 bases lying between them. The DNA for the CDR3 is TGTGCCAGCAGTTACGGGGAAACTGGTCAGCCCCAGCATTTT. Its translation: CASSYGETGQPQHF.

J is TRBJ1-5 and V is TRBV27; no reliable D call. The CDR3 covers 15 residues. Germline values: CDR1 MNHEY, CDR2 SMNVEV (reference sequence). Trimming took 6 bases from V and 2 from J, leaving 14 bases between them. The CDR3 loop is CASSEGPGGNQPQHF. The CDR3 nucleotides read TGTGCCAGCAGCGAGGGTCCGGGCGGCAATCAGCCCCAGCATTTT.

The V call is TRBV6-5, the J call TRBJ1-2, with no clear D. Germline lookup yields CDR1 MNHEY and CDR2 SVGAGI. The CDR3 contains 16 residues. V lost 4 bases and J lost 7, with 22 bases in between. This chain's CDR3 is CASSFAGHLYRGGYTF. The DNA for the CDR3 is TGTGCCAGCAGTTTTGCCGGCCATTTATATCGGGGTGGCTACACCTTC.

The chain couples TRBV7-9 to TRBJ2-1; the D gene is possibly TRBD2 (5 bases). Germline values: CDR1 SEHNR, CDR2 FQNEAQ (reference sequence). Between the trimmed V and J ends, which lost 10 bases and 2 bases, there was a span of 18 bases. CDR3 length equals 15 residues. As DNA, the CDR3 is TGTGCCACACAACGGACTCAAATAACCTACAATGAGCAGTTCTTC. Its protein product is CATQRTQITYNEQFF.

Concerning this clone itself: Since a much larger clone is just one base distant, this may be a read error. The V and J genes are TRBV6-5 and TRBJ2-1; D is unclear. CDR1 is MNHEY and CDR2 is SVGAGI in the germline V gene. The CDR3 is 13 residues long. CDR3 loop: CAGSFPTPNEQFF. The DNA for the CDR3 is TGTGCCGGCAGTTTCCCTACTCCCAATGAGCAGTTCTTC.

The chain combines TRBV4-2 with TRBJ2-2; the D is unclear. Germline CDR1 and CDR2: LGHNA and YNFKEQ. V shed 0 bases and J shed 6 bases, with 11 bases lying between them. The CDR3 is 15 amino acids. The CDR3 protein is CASSQDAYGAGELFF. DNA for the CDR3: TGTGCCAGCAGCCAAGATGCATATGGGGCCGGGGAGCTGTTTTTT.

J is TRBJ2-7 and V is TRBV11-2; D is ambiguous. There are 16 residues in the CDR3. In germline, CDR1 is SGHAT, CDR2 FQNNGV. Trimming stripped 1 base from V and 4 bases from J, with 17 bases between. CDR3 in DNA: TGTGCCAGCAGCTTAGGGGGTGGGGAATTCACGTACGAGCAGTACTTC. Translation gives CASSLGGGEFTYEQYF.

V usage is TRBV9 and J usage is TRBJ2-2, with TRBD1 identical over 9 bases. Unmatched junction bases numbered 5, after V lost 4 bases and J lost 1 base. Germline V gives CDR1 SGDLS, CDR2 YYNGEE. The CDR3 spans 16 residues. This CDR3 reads CASSPQTGGNTGELFF. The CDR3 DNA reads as TGTGCCAGCAGCCCTCAGACAGGGGGGAACACCGGGGAGCTGTTTTTT.

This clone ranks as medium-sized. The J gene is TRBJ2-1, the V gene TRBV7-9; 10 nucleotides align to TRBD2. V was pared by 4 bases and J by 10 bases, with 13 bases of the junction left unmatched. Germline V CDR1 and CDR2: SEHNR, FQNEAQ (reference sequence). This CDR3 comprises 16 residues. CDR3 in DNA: TGTGCCAGCAGCTCACCACGAGCGGGGGGGCCACAAGAGCAGTTCTTC. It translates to CASSSPRAGGPQEQFF.

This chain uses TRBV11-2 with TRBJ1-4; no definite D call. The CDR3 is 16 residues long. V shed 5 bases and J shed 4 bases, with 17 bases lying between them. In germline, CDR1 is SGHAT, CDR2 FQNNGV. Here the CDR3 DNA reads TGTGCCAGCAGCCCAGGTTCCGGTCCGTTTAATGAAAAACTGTTTTTT. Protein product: CASSPGSGPFNEKLFF.

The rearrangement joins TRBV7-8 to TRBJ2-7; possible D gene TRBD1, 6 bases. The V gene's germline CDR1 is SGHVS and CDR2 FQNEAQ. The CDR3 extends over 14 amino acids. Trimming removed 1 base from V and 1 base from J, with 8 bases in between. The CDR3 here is CASSLGTVSYEQYF. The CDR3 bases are TGTGCCAGCAGCTTAGGGACAGTTTCCTACGAGCAGTACTTC.

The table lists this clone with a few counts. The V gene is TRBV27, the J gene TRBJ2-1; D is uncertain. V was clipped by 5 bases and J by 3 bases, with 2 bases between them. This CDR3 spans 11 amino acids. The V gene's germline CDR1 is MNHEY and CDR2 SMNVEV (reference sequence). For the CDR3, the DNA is TGTGCCAGCAGTGACTACAATGAGCAGTTCTTC. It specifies CASSDYNEQFF.

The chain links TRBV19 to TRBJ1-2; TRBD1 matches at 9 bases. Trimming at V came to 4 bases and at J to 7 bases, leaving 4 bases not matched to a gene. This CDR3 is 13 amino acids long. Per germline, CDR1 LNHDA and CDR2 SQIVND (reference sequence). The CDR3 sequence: CASSTQGASGYTF. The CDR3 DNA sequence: TGTGCCAGTAGTACACAGGGGGCTTCTGGCTACACCTTC.

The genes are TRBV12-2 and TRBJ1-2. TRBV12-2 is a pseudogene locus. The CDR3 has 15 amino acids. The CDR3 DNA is TGTGCAAGTCGCTTAGTCGAGGCGAAAGCCCATGGCTACACCTTC. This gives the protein CASRLVEAKAHGYTF.

The CDR3 here is CASSVGGGAPGELFF. Here the CDR3 DNA reads TGTGCCAGCAGCGTAGGCGGGGGGGCCCCCGGGGAGCTGTTTTTT. V and J are TRBV9 and TRBJ2-2, with TRBD2 matching 9 bases. CDR3 length equals 15 residues. V dropped 0 bases and J dropped 6; count of bases not matched to a gene: 3. In germline, CDR1 is SGDLS, CDR2 YYNGEE.

For the CDR3, the DNA is TGTGCCAGCAGGGTCGAGTCTGAAGCTTTCTTT. This gives the protein CASRVESEAFF. J is TRBJ1-1 and V is TRBV7-9; D not resolved. Trimming took 6 bases from V and 6 from J, leaving 8 bases between them. The germline V gene has CDR1 SEHNR and CDR2 FQNEAQ (reference sequence). The CDR3 covers 11 residues. Filled out from reference TRBV7-9 and TRBJ1-1, the complete variable domain reads DTGVSQNPRHKITKRGQNVTFRCDPISEHNRLYWYRQTLGQGPEFLTYFQNEAQLEKSRLLSDRFSAERPKGSFSTLEIQRTEQGDSAMYLCASRVESEAFFGQGTRLTVV.

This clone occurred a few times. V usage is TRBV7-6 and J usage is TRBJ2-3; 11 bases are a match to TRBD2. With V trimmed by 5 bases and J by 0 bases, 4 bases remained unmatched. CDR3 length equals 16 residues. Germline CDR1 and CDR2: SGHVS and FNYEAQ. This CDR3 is CASSPIAGGSTDTQYF. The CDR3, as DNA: TGTGCCAGCAGCCCGATAGCGGGGGGGAGCACAGATACGCAGTATTTT.

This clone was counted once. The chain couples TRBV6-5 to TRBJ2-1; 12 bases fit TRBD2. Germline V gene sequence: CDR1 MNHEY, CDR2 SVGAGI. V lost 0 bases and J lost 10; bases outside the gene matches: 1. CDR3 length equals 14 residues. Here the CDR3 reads CASSYSGLAGEQFF. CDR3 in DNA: TGTGCCAGCAGTTACTCCGGACTAGCGGGGGAGCAGTTCTTC.